A few counts support the clone carrying this T cell receptor beta chain. No antigen is known for it. This CDR3 contains 18 residues. From germline, CDR1 is SGHTA and CDR2 FQGNSA. Unmatched junction bases numbered 16, after V lost 5 bases and J lost 5 bases. This entry is derived from a study of T cells after yellow fever vaccination. Study-wide results and caveats: In FACS-sorted repertoires, abundant clonotypes from the bulk population could appear as contaminants.

They built TCR cDNA with 5'RACE template switching, a step that put in a universal primer site and UMIs. Each CDR3 protein gets one entry after TCRdb re-called the 5' RACE reads with MiXCR. The sample holds 150,000 to 200,000 distinct CDR3 sequences, approximately 9.9% seen once. The sequence came from a man aged 18 to 29 who received the YFV17D yellow fever vaccine. This rearrangement joins TRBV7-2 to TRBJ2-7; 12 bases align to TRBD2. Sequenced material: CD8+ T cells sorted from PBMCs, taken 45 days after the yellow fever booster vaccination. CDR3 amino acids: CASSQREGLAGGYHEQYF. As DNA, the CDR3 is TGTGCCAGCAGCCAACGCGAAGGGCTAGCGGGGGGGTACCACGAGCAGTACTTC. Full variable domain (missing parts from reference TRBV7-2 and TRBJ2-7): GAGVSQSPSNKVTEKGKDVELRCDPISGHTALYWYRQSLGQGLEFLIYFQGNSAPDKSGLPSDRFSAERTGGSVSTLTIQRTQQEDSAVYLCASSQREGLAGGYHEQYFGPGTRLTVT.